This TCR beta chain was profiled in a study of PD-1 blockade in classical Hodgkin lymphoma. Across the study: Nivolumab dosing for patients was 3 mg/kg, administered intravenously every 2 weeks.

Notes on the study in general: Relapsed/refractory patients reportedly had lower baseline diversity than newly diagnosed patients. Significant TCR diversity gains by C4D1 occurred in CD4+ but not CD8+ cells.

The CDR3 covers 17 residues. The time point here: cycle 4 day 1 (C4D1), after less than 7 weeks of nivolumab. In every patient, relapse followed autologous stem cell transplantation, while exposure to brentuximab vedotin differed. When best responses were assessed, they were complete response, partial response or progressive disease. Some clones are missing from TCRdb's copy, which holds only in-frame ones; the method was immunoSEQ multiplex PCR. This sample carries over 50,000 clones, nearly 90% of them seen once, and the ten largest clones take over 7.5%. As to this clone: What it binds is not known.

The gene calls are TRBV21-1 and TRBJ2-2. TRBV21-1 is given as a pseudogene. Sequences were derived from peripheral blood mononuclear cells (PBMCs), sampled before the fourth cycle of nivolumab. This clonotype was sampled from a human donor with classical Hodgkin lymphoma. CDR3 in DNA: TGTGCCAGCAGTAACGAGGGCTCAAGGGGGAACACCGGGGAGCTGTTTTTT. Its protein product is CASSNEGSRGNTGELFF.